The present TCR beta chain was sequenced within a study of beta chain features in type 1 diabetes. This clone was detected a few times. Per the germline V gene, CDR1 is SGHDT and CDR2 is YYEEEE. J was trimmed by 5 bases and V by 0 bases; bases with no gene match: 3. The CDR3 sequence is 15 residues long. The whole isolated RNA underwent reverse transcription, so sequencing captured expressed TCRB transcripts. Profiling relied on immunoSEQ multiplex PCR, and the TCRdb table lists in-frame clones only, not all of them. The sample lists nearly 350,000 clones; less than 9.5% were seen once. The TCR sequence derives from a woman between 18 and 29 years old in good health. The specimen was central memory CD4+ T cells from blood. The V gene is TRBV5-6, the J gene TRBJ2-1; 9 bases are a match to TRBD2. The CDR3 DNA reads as TGTGCCAGCAGCTTGGGCGGGAGGGCCCACAATGAGCAGTTCTTC. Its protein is CASSLGGRAHNEQFF.